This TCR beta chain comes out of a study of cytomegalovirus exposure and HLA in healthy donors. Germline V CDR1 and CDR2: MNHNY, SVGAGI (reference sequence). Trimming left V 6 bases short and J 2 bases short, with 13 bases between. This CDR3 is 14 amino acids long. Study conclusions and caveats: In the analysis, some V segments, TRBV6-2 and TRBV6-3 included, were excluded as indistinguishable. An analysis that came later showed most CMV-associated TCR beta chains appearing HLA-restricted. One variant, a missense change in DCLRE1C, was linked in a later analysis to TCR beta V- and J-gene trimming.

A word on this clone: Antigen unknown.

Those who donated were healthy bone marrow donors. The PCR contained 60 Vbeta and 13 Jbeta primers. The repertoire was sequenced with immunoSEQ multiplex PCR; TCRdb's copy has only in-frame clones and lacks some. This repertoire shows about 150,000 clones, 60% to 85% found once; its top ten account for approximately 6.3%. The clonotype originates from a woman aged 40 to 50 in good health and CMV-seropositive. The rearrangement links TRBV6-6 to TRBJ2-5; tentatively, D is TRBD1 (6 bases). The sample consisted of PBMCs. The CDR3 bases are TGTGCCAGCAGACCAGATCAGGGGCAAGAGACCCAGTACTTC. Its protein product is CASRPDQGQETQYF.